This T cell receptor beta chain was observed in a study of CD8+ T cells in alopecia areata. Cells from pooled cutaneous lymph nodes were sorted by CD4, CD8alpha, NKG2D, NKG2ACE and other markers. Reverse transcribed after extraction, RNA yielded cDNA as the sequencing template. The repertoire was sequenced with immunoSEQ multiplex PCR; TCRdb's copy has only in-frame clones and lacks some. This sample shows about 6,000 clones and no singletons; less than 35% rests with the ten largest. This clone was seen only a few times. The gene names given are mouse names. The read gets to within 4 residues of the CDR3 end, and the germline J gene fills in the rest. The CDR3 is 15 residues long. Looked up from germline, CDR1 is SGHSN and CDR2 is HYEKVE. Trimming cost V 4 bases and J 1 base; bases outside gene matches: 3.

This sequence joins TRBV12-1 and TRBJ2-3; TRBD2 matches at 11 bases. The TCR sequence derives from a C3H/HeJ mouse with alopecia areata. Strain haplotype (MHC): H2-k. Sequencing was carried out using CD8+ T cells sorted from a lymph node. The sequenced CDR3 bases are TGTGCCAGCTCCCCGACTGGGGGGGGTGCAGAA. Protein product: CASSPTGGGAE. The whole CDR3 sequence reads CASSPTGGGAETLYF.